The entry below describes one T cell receptor beta chain. The data were obtained in a study of shared clonotypes between healthy human individuals. The germline V gene encodes CDR1 SGHDT and CDR2 YYEEEE. Trimming took off 4 bases at V and 4 bases at J, with 12 bases between the two ends. The CDR3 has 13 amino acids. Sequencing used immunoSEQ multiplex PCR; TCRdb keeps in-frame clones, though not all of them. Of 2 million to 2.5 million clones in the sample, under 95% are singletons; the top ten hold 0.3% to 0.45%. Sequencing was performed on naive CD4+ T cells from PBMCs. Regarding subset: CD45RA+ positively selected. J is TRBJ2-7 and V is TRBV5-6; no clear D gene. This TCR derives from a young man in good health. Some clones in this sample may be carry-over from other donors' samples. The CDR3 nucleotides are TGTGCCAGCAGCCCCCCCGGTGGGTACGAGCAGTACTTC. It yields the protein CASSPPGGYEQYF.